Listed below are T cell receptor beta chains from one sample, sequenced in a study of blood T cell repertoires in COVID-19. Sequenced by immunoSEQ multiplex PCR; TCRdb stores in-frame clones only, minus some. This sample has 300,000 to 350,000 clones, with 90% found just once. The source material was PBMCs or T cells enriched from blood (not recorded which). The receptors originated from a woman between 18 and 29 years old with acute COVID-19. The CDR3 runs from the conserved cysteine through the conserved F or W. D genes are given only for firm matches. Clone size is not always given. Where it is, it says once, few, many or a class for expanded clones.

CASSQQGAPNTEAFF	TGTGCCAGCAGCCAACAGGGGGCTCCCAACACTGAAGCTTTCTTT	TRBV27	TRBJ1-1	TRBD1	NA
CAISATDYEQYF	TGTGCCATCAGCGCGACAGACTACGAGCAGTACTTC	TRBV10-3	TRBJ2-7	NA	NA
CASRSRGQGKTDTQYF	TGTGCCAGCAGATCCCGTGGGCAGGGGAAGACAGATACGCAGTATTTT	TRBV28	TRBJ2-3	NA	NA
CASSISGMGTDTQYF	TGTGCCAGTAGTATATCCGGGATGGGGACAGATACGCAGTATTTT	TRBV19	TRBJ2-3	NA	NA
CASSQEAQGAREKLFF	TGTGCCAGCAGCCAAGAGGCACAGGGGGCGCGGGAAAAACTGTTTTTT	TRBV3-1/TRBV3-2	TRBJ1-4	TRBD1	NA
CASSLGLKGGKREKFF	TGTGCCAGCAGCTTAGGCCTAAAGGGAGGGAAACGCGAGAAGTTTTTT	TRBV13	TRBJ1-4	NA	NA
CASSQDLISLTGELFF	TGTGCCAGCAGCCAAGATCTAATATCCCTCACCGGGGAGCTGTTTTTT	TRBV4-2	TRBJ2-2	NA	NA
CASSSQGISYEQYF	TGTGCCAGCAGCAGCCAGGGTATCTCCTACGAGCAGTACTTC	TRBV7-9	TRBJ2-7	NA	NA
CASSLPGQGYNGYTF	TGTGCCAGCAGCTTGCCGGGACAGGGTTATAATGGCTACACCTTC	TRBV5-8	TRBJ1-2	TRBD1	NA
CAISESGPGGNEQFF	TGTGCCATCAGTGAGTCTGGCCCCGGGGGCAATGAGCAGTTCTTC	TRBV10-3	TRBJ2-1	NA	NA
CASSLQGPGYGYTF	TGTGCCAGCAGTTTACAGGGTCCGGGCTATGGCTACACCTTC	TRBV27	TRBJ1-2	NA	NA
CASSYSGVLGQPQHF	TGTGCCAGCAGTTACTCAGGGGTATTGGGACAGCCCCAGCATTTT	TRBV6-2/TRBV6-3	TRBJ1-5	NA	NA
CASSPIAGGVDEQFF	TGCGCCAGCAGCCCCATCGCGGGAGGAGTAGATGAGCAGTTCTTC	TRBV5-1	TRBJ2-1	TRBD2	NA
CASSDSLSQPQHF	TGTGCCAGCTCGGACAGTCTCTCTCAGCCCCAGCATTTT	TRBV7-9	TRBJ1-5	NA	NA
CASSSDRYEQYF	TGTGCCAGCAGCTCGGACAGGTACGAGCAGTACTTC	TRBV13	TRBJ2-7	TRBD1	NA
CASSWTGDTEAFF	TGTGCCAGCAGCTGGACAGGGGACACTGAAGCTTTCTTT	TRBV11-3	TRBJ1-1	TRBD1	once
CASSSDRGLRGYTF	TGCGCCAGCAGCTCGGACAGGGGGCTGCGGGGCTACACCTTC	TRBV5-1	TRBJ1-2	TRBD1	NA
CASSSLAGGTYEQYF	TGTGCCAGCAGTTCACTAGCGGGGGGAACCTACGAGCAGTACTTC	TRBV27	TRBJ2-7	TRBD2	NA
CASSLRGQINSPLHF	TGTGCCAGCAGCCTTCGGGGACAGATTAATTCACCCCTCCACTTT	TRBV7-9	TRBJ1-6	TRBD1	NA
CASSLQADSGNTIYF	TGTGCCAGCAGTTTACAGGCAGACTCTGGAAACACCATATATTTT	TRBV28	TRBJ1-3	NA	NA
CASSFRQRPYEQYF	TGTGCCAGCAGTTTCCGACAGCGTCCTTACGAGCAGTACTTC	TRBV27	TRBJ2-7	NA	NA
CASSLPQGGRVNTEAFF	TGTGCCAGCAGTTTACCCCAGGGAGGGAGGGTGAACACTGAAGCTTTCTTT	TRBV28	TRBJ1-1	NA	NA
CASRLRDSQSPLHF	TGTGCCAGCAGACTCCGGGACAGTCAATCACCCCTCCACTTT	TRBV3-1/TRBV3-2	TRBJ1-6	TRBD1	NA
CASGTGVNEQFF	TGTGCCAGCGGGACAGGCGTCAATGAGCAGTTCTTC	TRBV19	TRBJ2-1	TRBD1	once
CASSPGSPYNEQFF	TGTGCCAGCAGCCCCGGGTCCCCCTACAATGAGCAGTTCTTC	TRBV14	TRBJ2-1	NA	NA
CASSAGTSGRPNQAFF	TGTGCCAGCAGCGCGGGGACTAGCGGGAGGCCCAACCAGGCGTTCTTC	TRBV5-8	TRBJ2-1	TRBD2	NA
CASSPLGGRATQDTQYF	TGTGCCAGCAGCCCCTTAGGGGGGAGGGCGACCCAAGATACGCAGTATTTT	TRBV7-2	TRBJ2-3	NA	NA
CASSPGTGQSNEQFF	TGTGCCAGCAGCCCCGGGACAGGTCAGAGCAATGAGCAGTTCTTC	TRBV5-8	TRBJ2-1	TRBD1	NA
CASSRTALRHEQFF	TGTGCCAGCAGTCGGACAGCCCTTAGGCATGAGCAGTTCTTC	TRBV28	TRBJ2-1	NA	NA
CASSLGQEGNTIYF	TGTGCCAGCTCACTGGGACAGGAGGGAAACACCATATATTTT	TRBV18	TRBJ1-3	TRBD1	NA
CAWSVGTGGITNEKLFF	TGTGCCTGGAGTGTAGGGACAGGGGGGATAACTAATGAAAAACTGTTTTTT	TRBV30	TRBJ1-4	TRBD1	NA
CASSGQAQETQYF	TGCGCCAGCAGTGGGCAGGCGCAAGAGACCCAGTACTTC	TRBV10-1	TRBJ2-5	NA	NA
CAFDRGMNTEAFF	TGTGCCTTCGACAGGGGCATGAACACTGAAGCTTTCTTT	TRBV30	TRBJ1-1	TRBD1	NA
CASSSNRGLSNQPQHF	TGTGCCAGCAGTTCAAACAGGGGTCTTAGCAATCAGCCCCAGCATTTT	TRBV28	TRBJ1-5	TRBD1	NA
CASSPAGDTEAFF	TGTGCCAGCTCACCGGCAGGGGACACTGAAGCTTTCTTT	TRBV18	TRBJ1-1	NA	NA
CASSLETGREKLFF	TGTGCCAGCAGCTTAGAGACAGGGCGGGAAAAACTGTTTTTT	TRBV7-9	TRBJ1-4	TRBD1	many
CASSFGQSHNQPQHF	TGTGCCAGCAGCTTCGGACAGTCTCACAATCAGCCCCAGCATTTT	TRBV7-2	TRBJ1-5	NA	few
CASSAYSYNEQFF	TGTGCCAGCAGCGCCTACTCCTACAATGAGCAGTTCTTC	TRBV9	TRBJ2-1	NA	NA
CASSRTSGRVSSGANVLTF	TGTGCCAGCAGCCGGACTAGCGGGAGGGTTTCCTCTGGGGCCAACGTCCTGACTTTC	TRBV7-9	TRBJ2-6	TRBD2	NA
CSVALAGGYNEQFF	TGCAGCGTTGCGCTAGCGGGAGGTTACAATGAGCAGTTCTTC	TRBV29-1	TRBJ2-1	TRBD2	NA
CATSDFREDGYTF	TGTGCCACCAGTGATTTTCGGGAGGACGGCTACACCTTC	TRBV24-1	TRBJ1-2	NA	NA
CASSGVRGYGYTF	TGTGCCAGCAGTGGGGTTAGGGGCTATGGCTACACCTTC	TRBV28	TRBJ1-2	NA	few
CASSQNWQGLMNTEAFF	TGTGCCAGCAGCCAAAATTGGCAGGGCCTAATGAACACTGAAGCTTTCTTT	TRBV14	TRBJ1-1	NA	NA
CASSYSGRGNEAFF	TGTGCCAGCAGTTACTCTGGCAGGGGTAATGAAGCTTTCTTT	TRBV6-5	TRBJ1-1	NA	NA
CASSDLPGLGYTF	TGTGCCAGCAGCGACCTTCCGGGACTAGGCTACACCTTC	TRBV7-8	TRBJ1-2	NA	NA
CASSLIRTGPATNEKLFF	TGTGCCAGCAGCTTAATCCGGACAGGACCAGCAACTAATGAAAAACTGTTTTTT	TRBV7-3	TRBJ1-4	TRBD1	NA
CASSIQGGYGELFF	TGTGCCAGTAGTATACAGGGTGGATACGGGGAGCTGTTTTTT	TRBV19	TRBJ2-2	NA	NA
CASSPRRASGEQQFF	TGTGCCAGCAGCCCTAGGAGGGCTAGCGGGGAACAGCAGTTCTTC	TRBV9	TRBJ2-1	TRBD2	NA
CATSPGGTGHQETQYF	TGTGCCACCAGTCCCGGAGGGACAGGGCACCAAGAGACCCAGTACTTC	TRBV24-1	TRBJ2-5	TRBD1	once
CSVSPYNEQFF	TGCAGCGTCAGTCCCTACAATGAGCAGTTCTTC	TRBV29-1	TRBJ2-1	NA	NA
CATSDPPGTDYNEQFF	TGTGCCACCAGTGATCCACCCGGGACAGACTACAATGAGCAGTTCTTC	TRBV24-1	TRBJ2-1	TRBD1	NA
CASSLPQGSGGYTF	TGCGCCAGCAGCCTGCCACAGGGAAGCGGCGGCTACACCTTC	TRBV5-1	TRBJ1-2	NA	NA
CASSKAPGRPVLVSYGYTF	TGTGCCAGCAGCAAAGCTCCCGGGAGGCCCGTCCTGGTGTCCTATGGCTACACCTTC	TRBV21-1	TRBJ1-2	NA	NA
CASSLGARGTDTQYF	TGTGCCAGCAGCTTAGGGGCGAGGGGCACAGATACGCAGTATTTT	TRBV11-3	TRBJ2-3	NA	once
CASTLGDRPTRPQHF	TGTGCCAGTACCTTGGGGGACAGGCCAACTCGGCCCCAGCATTTT	TRBV19	TRBJ1-5	TRBD1	NA
CASSEMTGGLFF	TGTGCCAGCAGTGAAATGACAGGGGGCCTCTTTTTT	TRBV6-1	TRBJ1-1	TRBD1	NA
CASSFLGGREKLFF	TGTGCCAGCAGTTTTCTCGGGGGACGCGAAAAACTGTTTTTT	TRBV28	TRBJ1-4	NA	few
CASSLEVRASGSTDTQYF	TGCGCCAGCAGCTTGGAGGTTAGGGCTAGCGGGAGCACAGATACGCAGTATTTT	TRBV5-1	TRBJ2-3	TRBD2	NA
CASSLVALREQYF	TGTGCCAGCAGCTTGGTAGCTCTCCGTGAGCAGTACTTC	TRBV5-8	TRBJ2-7	NA	NA
CASSLVRDKEAFF	TGTGCCAGCAGCTTAGTCCGGGACAAGGAAGCTTTCTTT	TRBV7-2	TRBJ1-1	NA	NA